This T cell receptor beta chain was recorded in a study of cytomegalovirus exposure and HLA in healthy donors (dated by TCRdb to about 2017). Regarding the research as a whole: An earlier analysis of 587 of the donors reported 250 to 300 Gb of sequence data and 100 million to 140 million unique TCR beta sequences from 150 million to 200 million T cells. Roughly 290 gigabases of sequencing data and around 85 million unique TCR sequences made up an early release that covered approximately 700 HLA-typed donors. Of the 398 genotyped donors, about 80% fell in the genetic ancestry cluster associated with self-reported Caucasian donors. The study aimed to test whether cataloging public T cell receptors could reveal signatures of past pathogen exposure. The T cell repertoires of 700 or so subjects were profiled by immunosequencing and related to cytomegalovirus serostatus. Besides the first cohort of approximately 670 subjects, a separate validation cohort made up of some 110 different subjects was used. The study combined high-throughput TCR immunosequencing, statistical association of individual TCRs with disease status, and machine learning to predict cytomegalovirus infection status. A later analysis re-analyzed previously published TCR beta repertoires from approximately 670 donors and added high-resolution HLA genotyping to study TCR occurrence patterns. The later analysis used no new phenotypic data to find candidate immune exposures, relying instead on TCR beta sequences and their occurrence across donors. An earlier analysis of several hundred of the donors used high-throughput TCR beta sequencing to judge whether each TCR beta V gene segment behaved as functional or pseudogenic. Alongside the repertoire data, information on donor age, sex, ethnicity and CMV serostatus was compiled. A later genetic analysis used genome-wide SNP genotypes for about 60% of the roughly 700 donors, treating that subset as a discovery cohort. All discovery cohort repertoires had been generated using a single sequencing platform. HLA typing included class I and class II loci at four-digit resolution. The number of typed donors differed by locus: about 629-630 for A, B, C, DRB1 and DQB1; about 520 for DQA1; 606 for DPA1; and 400 to 480 for DPB1. Roughly 5 DR-DQ haplotypes were handled as single units for association and clustering, since linkage in the cohort was strong. Among 350 to 400 genotyped donors of the cohort, an average of roughly 240,000 unique TCR beta nucleotide sequences were sequenced per donor, around 18% of them non-productive. What the research found in general, with its limitations: When HLA alleles, especially DR and DQ, strongly co-occurred, TCR associations were difficult to assign to individual alleles. A later analysis found that most CMV-associated TCR beta chains appeared HLA-restricted, with HLA associations seemingly driven largely by CMV exposure. The authors suggested that the approach could potentially be extended to other disease states and immunological phenotypes. In a later analysis, TCR association rates were found to vary across HLA loci, with the most associated TCRs seen for DRB1 alleles and the fewest for HLA-C alleles. The classifier was reported to diagnose cytomegalovirus status with high specificity and sensitivity in both the original cohort and the validation cohort. At a false discovery rate of 0.05, a later analysis linked roughly 17,000 TCR beta sequences to specific HLA alleles. A later analysis reported that several top co-occurrence clusters appeared linked to parvovirus B19, influenza, CMV and Epstein-Barr virus. The study gave a list of 150 to 200 TCR beta chains associated with cytomegalovirus. The presence/absence analyses assumed that sequencing depth was roughly uniform across donors, and that assumption may not be true. A further reported finding was that TCR beta sequences accurately predicted the HLA-A and HLA-B alleles for most subjects in the first cohort. While some public TCRs were present in many individuals, most TCR sequences turned up only very rarely across donors. In a later genetic analysis, fewer N-insertions in productive TCRs were reported among donors in an Asian-associated ancestry cluster than the roughly 700-donor mean. An association between a missense DCLRE1C variant and V-gene and J-gene trimming of TCR beta chains was found in a later genetic analysis and replicated in an independent cohort. This cohort had only TCR beta chains sequenced, and the lack of alpha or paired-chain data limited which features could be detected. Immune exposure information for the cohort was limited to CMV serostatus. Because HLA typing was unavailable for some donors at each locus, only the typed subset was used in association tests. In a later analysis, HLA-associated TCR beta chains were found to be more clonally expanded and to have lower generation probabilities than equally common non-associated chains. An earlier analysis of approximately 600 of the donors showed that most TCR beta V segments appeared in productive rearrangements either about 87% or about 30% of the time, which broadly matched IMGT annotations. Around 16 rarely observed V segments, including chromosome 9 orphons, were excluded from the earlier analysis of 550 to 700 of the donors because counts were too low. In vitro tests confirmed that a few of the cytomegalovirus-associated TCR beta chains recognize cytomegalovirus antigens. A cluster of highly shared sequence variants was judged likely to be a technical artifact of the sequencing pipeline. Correlated functional status among segregating V segments might be attributable to linkage disequilibrium, but an unknown experimental factor could not be ruled out.

As regards this clone: Which antigen it targets is not known. No much larger clonotype is one base removed from it; base qualities were not supplied.

Library construction relied on the immunoSEQ multiplex PCR assay. The multiplex PCR relied on a mix of 60 forward primers for TCR Vbeta segments and 13 reverse primers for TCR Jbeta segments. The CDR3 region of rearranged TCR beta genes was amplified from genomic DNA by a multiplex PCR assay. The amplified TCR beta libraries were sequenced on the Illumina HiSeq System as 87-base-pair reads. As for how the authors treated the data: Across the 670 or so repertoires, a later analysis counted some 80 million unique TCR beta chains, around 11 million of which were shared by at least two donors. A nearest-neighbor algorithm error-corrected the raw reads and collapsed the reads into unique sequences, merging closely related sequences to remove PCR and sequencing errors. V, D and J gene segments were assigned by aligning CDR3 sequences to IMGT reference sequences. Each retained sequence needed at least a six-nucleotide match to both a V gene segment and a J gene segment. Rearrangements were called productive when the CDR3 lacked stop codons and stayed in frame with V and J; all others were non-productive. Following IMGT convention, CDR3 was defined as the stretch from the second conserved V-encoded cysteine up to the conserved J-encoded phenylalanine. The earlier analysis of about 560 of the donors excluded any sequence lacking an unambiguous match to a single V gene segment. An earlier analysis of 450 to 650 of the donors called V segments functional above 56.7% productive rearrangements and segregating when the between-donor standard deviation exceeded 5%. To diagnose cytomegalovirus status from the catalog of TCR beta chain sequences, a statistical classification framework was built. A later analysis assigned V and J genes by comparing TCR nucleotide sequences with IMGT/GENE-DB human TR gene sequences. In a later analysis, CDR3 sequences and most-parsimonious VDJ recombination scenarios were assigned using the TCRdist pipeline. In a later analysis, each TCR beta chain was defined by its CDR3 amino acid sequence together with its V-gene family, and reads lacking a unique V-gene family were excluded. As a way to deal with suspected cross-contamination and a sequencing artifact, a later analysis dropped hundreds of nucleotide sequences that were highly shared and had low generation probability. In a later analysis, a clonal expansion index for each public chain was calculated from normalized within-repertoire ranks of inferred template counts. In a later analysis, generation probabilities were computed with a VDJ recombination model fitted to out-of-frame rearrangements, and the resulting probabilities were checked against IGoR. Hypergeometric tests were used in a later analysis to score TCR-TCR, TCR-HLA and TCR-CMV co-occurrence, with a repertoire-size bias correction applied to the TCR pairs. A later analysis estimated false discovery rates by permuting HLA or CMV assignments 20 times. In a later analysis, co-occurring TCRs were grouped using DBSCAN, with TCRdist sequence similarity added in when clustering inside HLA-allele-positive subsets. For co-occurrence clustering, repertoires with fewer than 30,000 or more than 120,000 public chains were excluded, along with several repertoires with anomalous nucleotide sharing. The clones in this table, taken by TCRdb from immuneACCESS, are in-frame only. Not every clone is retained; where verified, under half of the shortfall comes from an unresolved V gene, and the cause of the rest is unknown. That table furnishes V, J and clone size, whereas the DNA furnished D and trimming. This sample gives 100,000 to 150,000 clones in total; 65% to 80% of them show up just once. The ten largest clones add up to roughly 1.9% of the sample.

The cohort was made up of about 610 healthy bone marrow donors. At the time of sampling, all cohort members were nominally healthy, though unrecorded immune exposures were likely present. The donor tested CMV seronegative and was one of the 352 seronegative cohort members. A peripheral blood sample was provided by each donor, and peripheral blood mononuclear cells were used for TCR beta sequencing. The Qiagen DNeasy Blood Extraction Kit was used to extract genomic DNA from the blood cell samples. Sequencing used PBMCs. This sequence originates from a middle-aged woman in good health and CMV-seronegative.

The CDR3 protein: CASSSDRINEKLFF. The base sequence is TGCGCCAGCAGCTCCGACAGGATAAATGAAAAACTGTTTTTT. Recombination linked TRBV5-1 to TRBJ1-4; matching of 6 bases hints at TRBD1 as the D gene. From cysteine to phenylalanine, the CDR3 is 14 amino acids long. The retained sequence is limited to the CDR3, 42 bases, with the frame set at the first base. CDR1 and CDR2 (SGHRS, YFSETQ) derive from the germline V gene. Trimming takes 3 bases from V and 5 bases from J, and the germline ends sit 11 bases apart. With the portions outside the CDR3 filled from the reference TRBV5-1 and TRBJ1-4 genes, the complete variable region becomes KAGVTQTPRYLIKTRGQQVTLSCSPISGHRSVSWYQQTPGQGLQFLFEYFSETQRNKGNFPGRFSGRQFSNSRSEMNVSTLELGDSALYLCASSSDRINEKLFFGSGTQLSVL.